Following are 17 T cell receptor beta chains from one sample sequenced in a study of shared clonotypes between healthy human individuals. Sequencing was performed with immunoSEQ multiplex PCR; in TCRdb, only in-frame clones are kept and a portion is missing. Of a few hundred thousand clones listed, just over 95% are singletons. Sequencing was performed on memory CD8+ T cells sorted from blood. The subset was: CD45RO+ cells pooled with CCR7-negative TemRA cells. All receptors come from a man aged 30 to 45 in good health.

The chain recombines TRBV29-1 with TRBJ2-5, with a weak D call TRBD1 (6 bases). Germline V CDR1 and CDR2: SQVTM, ANQGSEA. The V gene lost 3 bases and the J gene lost 2 bases, with 16 bases spanning the gap. The CDR3 consists of 15 residues. The CDR3 DNA is TGCAGCGTTGATCCCAAGACAGGTTTTCAAGAGACCCAGTACTTC. This encodes CSVDPKTGFQETQYF.

The gene calls are TRBV5-5 and TRBJ2-5; D might be TRBD2 (5 bases). The CDR3 length is 16 residues. Deletions cut 3 bases from V and 5 bases from J, with 20 bases between. The germline CDR1 and CDR2 sequences are SGHKS and YYEKEE (reference sequence). The CDR3 DNA reads TGTGCCAGCAGCTCCACCCCTAGCCCGGCGGCGGAGACCCAGTACTTC. It codes for CASSSTPSPAAETQYF.

The V and J genes are TRBV7-9 and TRBJ2-5, with D possibly matching TRBD2 (7 bases). This CDR3 spans 15 amino acids. The ends were cut back, 4 bases at V and 3 bases at J, with 15 bases in the middle. The V gene's germline CDR1 is SEHNR and CDR2 FQNEAQ (reference sequence). Here the CDR3 reads CASSYKGGAEETQYF. As DNA, the CDR3 is TGTGCCAGCAGCTACAAGGGGGGGGCCGAAGAGACCCAGTACTTC.

V and J are TRBV10-3 and TRBJ2-1; 9 bases map to TRBD2. V shed 0 bases, J shed 4 bases, and the junction held 7 bases outside the gene matches. Germline V gives CDR1 ENHRY, CDR2 SYGVKD. The CDR3 is 17 amino acids. CDR3 DNA: TGTGCCATCAGTGAGTCTCTTCCTAGCGGGGTTTACAATGAGCAGTTCTTC. Translating it yields CAISESLPSGVYNEQFF.

The chain recombines TRBV28 with TRBJ2-3; D may be TRBD2 (6 bases). Trimming took off 5 bases at V and 2 bases at J, with 11 bases between the two ends. This CDR3 contains 14 residues. Germline V gene sequence: CDR1 MDHEN, CDR2 SYDVKM. CDR3 in DNA: TGTGCCAGCAGTCATAGCGGAAACACAGATACGCAGTATTTT. The encoded protein is CASSHSGNTDTQYF.

The chain combines TRBV30 with TRBJ2-4; no reliable D call. The CDR3 consists of 12 residues. V shed 5 bases and J shed 8 bases, with 13 bases lying between them. From germline, CDR1 is GTSNPN and CDR2 SVGIG (reference sequence). The CDR3 sequence is CAWQGPADIQYF. In DNA, the CDR3 is TGTGCCTGGCAAGGACCTGCCGACATTCAGTACTTC. Full variable domain (outside the CDR3, taken from reference TRBV30 and TRBJ2-4): SQTIHQWPATLVQPVGSPLSLECTVEGTSNPNLYWYRQAAGRGLQLLFYSVGIGQISSEVPQNLSASRPQDRQFILSSKKLLLSDSGFYLCAWQGPADIQYFGAGTRLSVL.

V gene TRBV6-1 combines with J gene TRBJ2-3; tentative D call: TRBD2 (5 bases). V shed 4 bases and J shed 0 bases, with 11 bases lying between them. The length of the CDR3 is 15 residues. The germline CDR1 and CDR2 sequences are MNHNS and SASEGT. The CDR3 region is CASSVQRGSTDTQYF. CDR3 DNA: TGTGCCAGCAGTGTACAGCGCGGGAGCACAGATACGCAGTATTTT.

This chain uses TRBV9 with TRBJ2-2, with 8 bases aligning to TRBD1. V lost 3 bases and J lost 0; bases outside the gene matches: 16. The CDR3 sequence is 20 residues long. Germline V lookup: CDR1 SGDLS, CDR2 YYNGEE. The CDR3 protein is CASSGSGQENTRPNTGELFF. The CDR3, as DNA: TGTGCCAGCAGCGGATCGGGACAGGAAAACACGAGACCGAACACCGGGGAGCTGTTTTTT.

The chain is built from TRBV5-4 and TRBJ2-7; TRBD2 matches 14 bases. Per the germline V gene, CDR1 is SGHNT and CDR2 is YYREEE (reference sequence). V trimming: 4 bases; J trimming: 3 bases; junction bases outside the gene matches: 3. The CDR3 length is 15 residues. CDR3 sequence (DNA): TGTGCCAGCAGCGGGACTAGCGGGAGTAGCTACGAGCAGTACTTC. This sequence encodes CASSGTSGSSYEQYF.

The genes are TRBV7-6 and TRBJ1-4; TRBD1 aligns across 7 bases. The germline gives CDR1 SGHVS, CDR2 FNYEAQ. J gave up 4 bases and V 6 bases, and 5 bases lay outside the gene matches. The CDR3 spans 14 residues. The DNA of the CDR3 is TGTGCCAGCAGAGAGGGACAGCTTAATGAAAAACTGTTTTTT. Residues: CASREGQLNEKLFF.

The chain uses TRBV7-9 and TRBJ1-1; D unclear. CDR3 length: 14 amino acids. The V end lost 4 bases, the J end lost 3 bases, and 12 bases lay between the germline ends. Germline lookup yields CDR1 SEHNR and CDR2 FQNEAQ (reference sequence). The DNA of the CDR3 is TGTGCCAGCAGCTCCCCGCTTGGAGACACTGAAGCTTTCTTT. Translating it yields CASSSPLGDTEAFF. Together with reference TRBV7-9 and TRBJ1-1, the CDR3 gives the full variable domain: DTGVSQNPRHKITKRGQNVTFRCDPISEHNRLYWYRQTLGQGPEFLTYFQNEAQLEKSRLLSDRFSAERPKGSFSTLEIQRTEQGDSAMYLCASSSPLGDTEAFFGQGTRLTVV.

The chain links TRBV5-6 to TRBJ2-2, with TRBD2 as a possible D gene (5 bases). Trimming removed 2 bases from V and 7 bases from J, with 15 bases in between. Germline loops: CDR1 SGHDT, CDR2 YYEEEE. This CDR3 contains 15 residues. The CDR3 region has the DNA TGTGCCAGCAGCTTTAGGCTAGCCCTAGGCGGGGAGCTGTTTTTT. Translated, it gives CASSFRLALGGELFF.

V is TRBV5-1 and J is TRBJ1-2, with D maybe TRBD1 (5 bases). CDR1 SGHRS and CDR2 YFSETQ come from the germline V gene. V lost 5 bases and J 8 bases, leaving 16 bases between the germline ends. The CDR3 loop spans 13 amino acids. CDR3 sequence reads: CASSLAATGGYTF. CDR3 nucleotide sequence: TGCGCCAGCAGTTTAGCCGCTACAGGCGGCTACACCTTC.

The J gene is TRBJ2-3, the V gene TRBV11-2; the match to TRBD2 covers 10 bases. The CDR3 runs to 17 residues. CDR1 SGHAT and CDR2 FQNNGV come from the germline V gene. V lost 7 bases to trimming and J lost 0 bases; unmatched junction nucleotides: 10. DNA of the CDR3: TGTGCCAGCAACACACTAGCGGGGTTCCTTAGCACAGATACGCAGTATTTT. This sequence encodes CASNTLAGFLSTDTQYF.

The rearrangement joins TRBV6-1 to TRBJ2-7; unclear D gene. The germline gives CDR1 MNHNS, CDR2 SASEGT. The CDR3 spans 11 residues. Between the trimmed V and J ends, which lost 6 bases and 1 base, there was a span of 4 bases. CDR3 sequence reads: CASRWSYEQYF. The DNA for the CDR3 is TGTGCCAGCAGATGGTCCTACGAGCAGTACTTC.

A remark on this clone: Other nucleotide sequences from this sample produce the same CDR3. The V call is TRBV30, the J call TRBJ2-7; D uncertain. The V end lost 0 bases, the J end lost 4 bases, and 4 bases lay between the germline ends. Looked up from germline, CDR1 is GTSNPN and CDR2 is SVGIG (reference sequence). The CDR3 consists of 11 residues. The CDR3 is CAWSVRYEQYF. CDR3 DNA: TGTGCCTGGAGTGTAAGATACGAGCAGTACTTC.

The chain recombines TRBV10-3 with TRBJ1-3; possible D gene TRBD1, 5 bases. V was trimmed by 2 bases and J by 0 bases, leaving 11 bases between them. Germline CDR1 and CDR2: ENHRY and SYGVKD. This CDR3 is built from 16 residues. The CDR3 here is CAISELTGSSGNTIYF. The CDR3, as DNA: TGTGCCATCAGTGAGCTTACAGGTTCCTCTGGAAACACCATATATTTT.